This T cell receptor (beta chain) was obtained from a study of T cell repertoires in cytomegalovirus infection. Background on the study: An indication of both CMV infection and matching HLA type came from public TCR beta signatures.

V gave up 3 bases and J gave up 3 bases; unmatched junction bases: 3. Germline V gene data show CDR1 as SGHTA and CDR2 as FQGNSA. This CDR3 comprises 14 residues. TCRdb recomputed calls from the reads with MiXCR, one row per CDR3 protein. Of 740,000 or so distinct CDR3 sequences detected, 35% to 40% appear once; the ten largest clones hold under 3.5%. This clonotype was counted only a few times. The sequencing sample was made of PBMCs. The rearrangement uses TRBV7-2 and TRBJ1-2, with 8 bases fitting TRBD1. This TCR came from a human donor in good health (CMV status not recorded). Some clones in this sample may be carry-over from other donors' samples. The chain's CDR3 is CASSFGQGDYGYTF. The CDR3 coding sequence is TGTGCCAGCAGCTTTGGACAGGGAGACTATGGCTACACCTTC. The full variable domain, completed using reference TRBV7-2 and TRBJ1-2, is GAGVSQSPSNKVTEKGKDVELRCDPISGHTALYWYRQSLGQGLEFLIYFQGNSAPDKSGLPSDRFSAERTGGSVSTLTIQRTQQEDSAVYLCASSFGQGDYGYTFGSGTRLTVV.